This record covers a single T cell receptor (beta chain). Antigen specificity is unknown. One junction end disagrees with the germline gene, perhaps due to a read error. The data stem from a study of cytomegalovirus exposure and HLA in healthy donors. General study findings and limits: Later, an analysis found that common viral pathogens appeared to be linked with several of the most significant clusters. V- and J-gene trimming in TCR beta was tied to a missense DCLRE1C variant by an analysis performed later. Donors were assumed by presence/absence analyses to have roughly uniform sequencing depth.

The CDR3 is 13 residues long. The V gene's germline CDR1 is SEHNR and CDR2 FQNEAQ (reference sequence). The PCR employed 60 Vbeta primers together with 13 Jbeta primers. Sequenced by immunoSEQ multiplex PCR; TCRdb stores in-frame clones only, minus some. Here the sample spans about 190,000 clones, 75% to 90% being singletons. Sample: PBMCs. The chain has TRBV7-9 and TRBJ2-5; a weak D match, TRBD1 (6 bases). The receptor's source is a middle-aged man in good health and CMV-seropositive. The DNA of the CDR3 is TGTTCCAGCAGCGAACTCAGGGGAGAGACCCAGTACTTC. It is translated as CSSSELRGETQYF.